One T cell receptor (beta chain) is described in this entry. These data are taken from a study of blood T cell repertoires in COVID-19. Study information: COVID-19 samples from acute and convalescent phases originated in the United States, Italy and Spain. The analysed material was cDNA or gDNA that came from T cells, B-cell-depleted T cells, or PBMCs.

The V end lost 1 base, the J end lost 2 bases, and 12 bases lay between the germline ends. CDR1 SGHRS and CDR2 YFSETQ come from the germline V gene. The CDR3 covers 15 residues. Authors' data handling: Reference gene primer amplification in the assay estimated nucleated cell counts. Using immunoSEQ multiplex PCR, the repertoire was profiled, and TCRdb retains in-frame clones only, with some absent. The D gene and trimming were derived from the DNA, and the V and J assignments and clone size from that table. The sample has 55,000 to 90,000 clones; roughly four fifths are singletons. Sequenced sample: peripheral blood. This clonotype was sampled from a woman aged 55-70 years with acute or convalescent COVID-19. This rearrangement joins TRBV5-1 to TRBJ1-1; D is possibly TRBD1 (5 bases). The CDR3 DNA follows: TGCGCCAGCAGCTTGTGGGGACTCCCTAACACTGAAGCTTTCTTT. Amino acids: CASSLWGLPNTEAFF.